A selection of T cell receptor beta chains follows, all from one sample in a study of T cell responses to AZD1222 COVID-19 vaccine. This table comes from immunoSEQ multiplex PCR, and its TCRdb copy is limited to in-frame clones, with some not included. This sample has roughly 120,000 clones, with around nine tenths found just once. The sequencing used peripheral blood, collected on day 0 of AZD1222 vaccination. These receptors were obtained from an adult in good health. Each CDR3 is given with its conserved first and last residue. The D gene is left open where the match is weak. Size is stated for part of the rows, as once, few or many counts, or as a class when the clone is expanded.

d_gene: -
j_gene: TRBJ1-3
v_gene: TRBV19
abundance: -
CDR3nt: TGTGCCAGTTCGGACCCGCAGCCTGGAAACACCATATATTTT
CDR3aa: CASSDPQPGNTIYF

d_gene: TRBD2
j_gene: TRBJ2-7
v_gene: TRBV7-2
abundance: -
CDR3nt: TGTGCCAGCAGCTGGGAAGGCGGGGGGGCCCTGGGCGAGCAGTACTTC
CDR3aa: CASSWEGGGALGEQYF

d_gene: TRBD1
j_gene: TRBJ1-2
v_gene: TRBV19
abundance: few
CDR3nt: TGTGCCAGTAGTATAGGAGACAGGGGTTACTCTGGCTACACCTTC
CDR3aa: CASSIGDRGYSGYTF

d_gene: -
j_gene: TRBJ1-2
v_gene: TRBV19
abundance: -
CDR3nt: TGTGCCAGTACCCCGAATGGAGTTGGCTACACCTTC
CDR3aa: CASTPNGVGYTF

d_gene: -
j_gene: TRBJ1-4
v_gene: TRBV5-1
abundance: few
CDR3nt: TGCGCCAGCAGACCTGACAGCGATACAACTAATGAAAAACTGTTTTTT
CDR3aa: CASRPDSDTTNEKLFF

d_gene: -
j_gene: TRBJ1-1
v_gene: TRBV5-1
abundance: -
CDR3nt: TGCGCCAGCAGCTTGGAGGGGATGAACACTGAAGCTTTCTTT
CDR3aa: CASSLEGMNTEAFF

d_gene: -
j_gene: TRBJ1-2
v_gene: TRBV19
abundance: -
CDR3nt: TGTGCCAGTAATGCTTGGGACAAACCTAACTATGGCTACACCTTC
CDR3aa: CASNAWDKPNYGYTF

d_gene: TRBD2
j_gene: TRBJ2-5
v_gene: TRBV5-1
abundance: -
CDR3nt: TGCGCCAGCAGCTTTACGCGGGGGGCACAAGAGACCCAGTACTTC
CDR3aa: CASSFTRGAQETQYF

d_gene: TRBD1
j_gene: TRBJ2-3
v_gene: TRBV15
abundance: -
CDR3nt: TGTGCCACCAGCAGTGTCGACAGGGTACCAGCTAGCACAGATACGCAGTATTTT
CDR3aa: CATSSVDRVPASTDTQYF

d_gene: TRBD1
j_gene: TRBJ1-2
v_gene: TRBV7-2
abundance: -
CDR3nt: TGTGCCAGCAGCACGGGACAGGGGAATGGCTACACCTTC
CDR3aa: CASSTGQGNGYTF

d_gene: TRBD2
j_gene: TRBJ2-7
v_gene: TRBV7-3
abundance: -
CDR3nt: TGTGCCAGCAGCGCTACGGGACTAGCGGGGTACGAGCAGTACTTC
CDR3aa: CASSATGLAGYEQYF

d_gene: -
j_gene: TRBJ2-7
v_gene: TRBV6-5
abundance: -
CDR3nt: TGTGCCAGCAGTTACTCGAGGGGGGAAACCTACGAGCAGTACTTC
CDR3aa: CASSYSRGETYEQYF

d_gene: -
j_gene: TRBJ2-6
v_gene: TRBV10-3
abundance: -
CDR3nt: TGTGCCATCAGTGAGGGGTCCTCTGGGGCCAACGTCCTGACTTTC
CDR3aa: CAISEGSSGANVLTF

d_gene: TRBD1
j_gene: TRBJ1-1
v_gene: TRBV10-3
abundance: once
CDR3nt: TGTGCCATCAGAACTACAGGGGGCGGGTACACTGAAGCTTTCTTT
CDR3aa: CAIRTTGGGYTEAFF

d_gene: -
j_gene: TRBJ2-7
v_gene: TRBV11-2
abundance: -
CDR3nt: TGTGCCAGCAGCTTAACAGCCTACGAGCAGTACTTC
CDR3aa: CASSLTAYEQYF

d_gene: -
j_gene: TRBJ2-2
v_gene: TRBV4-3
abundance: -
CDR3nt: TGCGCCAGCAGCCAAGCATTAGCTGGGGGGGAGCTGTTTTTT
CDR3aa: CASSQALAGGELFF

d_gene: -
j_gene: TRBJ1-2
v_gene: TRBV14
abundance: medium-sized
CDR3nt: TGTGCCAGCAGCCAAGACAGGGCTGGCTATGGCTACACCTTC
CDR3aa: CASSQDRAGYGYTF

d_gene: -
j_gene: TRBJ1-3
v_gene: TRBV29-1
abundance: once
CDR3nt: TGCAGCGTCGGGACCACTTCTGGAAACACCATATATTTT
CDR3aa: CSVGTTSGNTIYF

d_gene: -
j_gene: TRBJ1-5
v_gene: TRBV19
abundance: -
CDR3nt: TGTGCCAGTAGTATAGACAGTAACTTTCAGCCCCAGCATTTT
CDR3aa: CASSIDSNFQPQHF

d_gene: -
j_gene: TRBJ2-7
v_gene: TRBV5-4
abundance: -
CDR3nt: TGTGCCAGCAGCTTGCAACTAGCTTCCCTCTCGGACGAGCAGTACTTC
CDR3aa: CASSLQLASLSDEQYF

d_gene: -
j_gene: TRBJ1-1
v_gene: TRBV12-5
abundance: -
CDR3nt: TGTGCTAGTGGTTTGGTACTAGGGCAGGGAGACACTGAAGCTTTCTTT
CDR3aa: CASGLVLGQGDTEAFF

d_gene: TRBD2
j_gene: TRBJ2-1
v_gene: TRBV2
abundance: -
CDR3nt: TGTGCCAGCAGTGAACTAGCGGAGAAACAAGGGTTCTTC
CDR3aa: CASSELAEKQGFF

d_gene: -
j_gene: TRBJ2-1
v_gene: TRBV2
abundance: -
CDR3nt: TGTGCCAGCAGTGTGTACGGTGTCAGTAGCAATGAGCAGTTCTTC
CDR3aa: CASSVYGVSSNEQFF

d_gene: -
j_gene: TRBJ2-7
v_gene: TRBV5-4
abundance: -
CDR3nt: TGTGCCAGCACCGTGGACACCTTTGGTGAGCAGTACTTC
CDR3aa: CASTVDTFGEQYF

d_gene: TRBD1
j_gene: TRBJ2-5
v_gene: TRBV7-9
abundance: -
CDR3nt: TGTGCCAGCAGCTTGGGACAGGGGTCAGAGACCCAGTACTTC
CDR3aa: CASSLGQGSETQYF

d_gene: -
j_gene: TRBJ1-1
v_gene: TRBV27
abundance: -
CDR3nt: TGTGCCAGCAGGCTCGGGCCGAACACTGAAGCTTTCTTT
CDR3aa: CASRLGPNTEAFF

d_gene: -
j_gene: TRBJ1-5
v_gene: TRBV6-5
abundance: -
CDR3nt: TGTGCCAGCAGCTCCACTTGGAGGGCCCAGCCCCAGCATTTT
CDR3aa: CASSSTWRAQPQHF

d_gene: TRBD1
j_gene: TRBJ2-7
v_gene: TRBV5-1
abundance: -
CDR3nt: TGCGCCAGCAGCGCCGGACAGGGCCTATCCTACGAGCAGTACTTC
CDR3aa: CASSAGQGLSYEQYF

d_gene: -
j_gene: TRBJ2-1
v_gene: TRBV7-9
abundance: once
CDR3nt: TGTGCCAGCAGCTTAGCTCCGAGGGGGGCCCTTTACAATGAGCAGTTCTTC
CDR3aa: CASSLAPRGALYNEQFF

d_gene: TRBD2
j_gene: TRBJ2-3
v_gene: TRBV7-2
abundance: -
CDR3nt: TGTGCCAGCAGCTTAGCTAGCGGGGGGTACACAGATACGCAGTATTTT
CDR3aa: CASSLASGGYTDTQYF

d_gene: TRBD1
j_gene: TRBJ2-1
v_gene: TRBV5-1
abundance: -
CDR3nt: TGCGCCAGCAGCCGAGACAGGGGGTCCTACAATGAGCAGTTCTTC
CDR3aa: CASSRDRGSYNEQFF

d_gene: -
j_gene: TRBJ2-2
v_gene: TRBV29-1
abundance: -
CDR3nt: TGCAGCGTTGAATCTGGGGGGAACACCGGGGAGCTGTTTTTT
CDR3aa: CSVESGGNTGELFF

d_gene: -
j_gene: TRBJ1-5
v_gene: TRBV5-8
abundance: -
CDR3nt: TGTGCCAGCAGCTTGGGGACACCGAATCAGCCCCAGCATTTT
CDR3aa: CASSLGTPNQPQHF

d_gene: -
j_gene: TRBJ2-2
v_gene: TRBV3-1/TRBV3-2
abundance: few
CDR3nt: TGTGCCAGCAGCCAAGGGACGGTGAACACCGGGGAGCTGTTTTTT
CDR3aa: CASSQGTVNTGELFF

d_gene: -
j_gene: TRBJ2-5
v_gene: TRBV7-3
abundance: -
CDR3nt: TGTGCCAGCAGCTTAAAGGCGGGGGAGACCCAGTACTTC
CDR3aa: CASSLKAGETQYF

d_gene: -
j_gene: TRBJ2-7
v_gene: TRBV3-1/TRBV3-2
abundance: -
CDR3nt: TGTGCCAGCAGTCGGACGGCCGCCTACGAGCAGTACTTC
CDR3aa: CASSRTAAYEQYF

d_gene: -
j_gene: TRBJ1-1
v_gene: TRBV18
abundance: -
CDR3nt: TGTGCCAGCTCACCACCGGGGTTCACTGAAGCTTTCTTT
CDR3aa: CASSPPGFTEAFF

d_gene: TRBD1
j_gene: TRBJ1-2
v_gene: TRBV19
abundance: -
CDR3nt: TGTGCCAGTAGTCTCGACAGGGGGCGCCGGGGCTACACCTTC
CDR3aa: CASSLDRGRRGYTF

d_gene: TRBD1
j_gene: TRBJ1-4
v_gene: TRBV5-1
abundance: -
CDR3nt: TGCGCCAGCAGCTCGGGACGACAGGGCCACTTAACTAATGAAAAACTGTTTTTT
CDR3aa: CASSSGRQGHLTNEKLFF

d_gene: TRBD1
j_gene: TRBJ2-7
v_gene: TRBV5-1
abundance: once
CDR3nt: TGCGCCAGCAGCTTGGAACAGGGGAGCTACGAGCAGTACTTC
CDR3aa: CASSLEQGSYEQYF

d_gene: -
j_gene: TRBJ2-7
v_gene: TRBV5-4
abundance: -
CDR3nt: TGTGCCAGCAGCTCCTCTGTCTCCTACGAGCAGTACTTC
CDR3aa: CASSSSVSYEQYF

d_gene: TRBD1
j_gene: TRBJ1-3
v_gene: TRBV9
abundance: -
CDR3nt: TGTGCCAGCAGCGTAAGAGGGACAGGACTGAGCACAAACACCATATATTTT
CDR3aa: CASSVRGTGLSTNTIYF

d_gene: TRBD1
j_gene: TRBJ1-2
v_gene: TRBV19
abundance: -
CDR3nt: TGTGCCAGTAGTATATTGACAGGGTTCTCGGGCTACACCTTC
CDR3aa: CASSILTGFSGYTF

d_gene: TRBD1
j_gene: TRBJ1-2
v_gene: TRBV13
abundance: -
CDR3nt: TGTGCCAGCAGCTTTAGGGACAGGGCCACCTTC
CDR3aa: CASSFRDRATF

d_gene: -
j_gene: TRBJ2-7
v_gene: TRBV6-2/TRBV6-3
abundance: -
CDR3nt: TGTGCCAGCAGCCTCCGTGCTACGGAGCAGTACTTC
CDR3aa: CASSLRATEQYF

d_gene: -
j_gene: TRBJ2-7
v_gene: TRBV11-2
abundance: few
CDR3nt: TGTGCCAGCAGCTTAGTGGTGGTGGCGGGCGGGCAGTACTTC
CDR3aa: CASSLVVVAGGQYF

d_gene: -
j_gene: TRBJ1-5
v_gene: TRBV5-6
abundance: -
CDR3nt: TGTGCCAGCAGCTCACAGGGCGCTTATAGCAATCAGCCCCAGCATTTT
CDR3aa: CASSSQGAYSNQPQHF

d_gene: -
j_gene: TRBJ1-6
v_gene: TRBV3-1/TRBV3-2
abundance: -
CDR3nt: TGTGCCAGCAGCCAAGGAAAGGTGCGGATGTCGGCCCCCCTCCACTTT
CDR3aa: CASSQGKVRMSAPLHF

d_gene: -
j_gene: TRBJ1-3
v_gene: TRBV12-5
abundance: once
CDR3nt: TGTGCTAGTGGGATTTTCTCTGGAAACACCATATATTTT
CDR3aa: CASGIFSGNTIYF

d_gene: -
j_gene: TRBJ1-2
v_gene: TRBV19
abundance: -
CDR3nt: TGTGCCACCGGAAGGGGGGCTAACTATGGCTACACCTTC
CDR3aa: CATGRGANYGYTF

d_gene: -
j_gene: TRBJ2-2
v_gene: TRBV7-9
abundance: -
CDR3nt: TGTGCCAGCAGCTTAGCGCTCCAGGGTACGAACACCGGGGAGCTGTTTTTT
CDR3aa: CASSLALQGTNTGELFF

d_gene: -
j_gene: TRBJ1-2
v_gene: TRBV29-1
abundance: -
CDR3nt: TGCAGCGTTGATGGCAGGGTCCATGGCTACACCTTC
CDR3aa: CSVDGRVHGYTF

d_gene: -
j_gene: TRBJ2-4
v_gene: TRBV2
abundance: -
CDR3nt: TGTGCCAGCAGTGCGGGCGGGGAAGCCAAAAACATTCAGTACTTC
CDR3aa: CASSAGGEAKNIQYF

d_gene: -
j_gene: TRBJ1-2
v_gene: TRBV4-3
abundance: -
CDR3nt: TGCGCCAGCAGCCAAGATTCTCAGGGCCAAATCTATGGCTACACCTTC
CDR3aa: CASSQDSQGQIYGYTF

d_gene: -
j_gene: TRBJ1-5
v_gene: TRBV3-1/TRBV3-2
abundance: -
CDR3nt: TGTGCCAGCAGCCAAGGGGGGGATCAGCCCCAGCATTTT
CDR3aa: CASSQGGDQPQHF

d_gene: -
j_gene: TRBJ2-2
v_gene: TRBV7-7
abundance: few
CDR3nt: TGTGCTAGCAGCCCGACCACGAGATACACCGGGGAGCTGTTTTTT
CDR3aa: CASSPTTRYTGELFF

d_gene: -
j_gene: TRBJ2-2
v_gene: TRBV15
abundance: -
CDR3nt: TGTGCCACCAGCAGAGCCCCTGCGAACACCGGGGAGCTGTTTTTT
CDR3aa: CATSRAPANTGELFF

d_gene: -
j_gene: TRBJ2-1
v_gene: TRBV24-1
abundance: -
CDR3nt: TGTGCCACCAGTGATTTGCTCGGGGGCGATGAGCAGTTCTTC
CDR3aa: CATSDLLGGDEQFF

d_gene: -
j_gene: TRBJ1-4
v_gene: TRBV2
abundance: -
CDR3nt: TGTGCCAGCAATGAGGCAGCCAACGAAAAACTGTTTTTT
CDR3aa: CASNEAANEKLFF

d_gene: -
j_gene: TRBJ2-4
v_gene: TRBV11-3
abundance: -
CDR3nt: TGTGCCAGCAGCTTAGATCATGGGGTTCAGTACTTC
CDR3aa: CASSLDHGVQYF